This is a list of T cell receptor beta chains from one sample in a study of T cells in Graves' hyperthyroidism and ophthalmopathy. TCRdb passed the multiplex PCR reads through MiXCR, listing each CDR3 protein once. There are hundreds of thousands of distinct CDR3 sequences in the sample; around 46% occur only once, and 8% to 8.5% lies in the top ten. The sequencing sample was made of peripheral blood or thyroid tissue (not recorded which). These receptors were taken from a woman under 30 with Graves' hyperthyroidism. Each CDR3 is given without its conserved first and last residue. The order of the fields is J gene, V gene, CDR3 length, CDR3 protein.

j_call: TRBJ2-5
v_call: TRBV7-6
cdr3_length: 14
cdr3_aa: ASSRLPRGAQETQY

j_call: TRBJ1-2
v_call: TRBV10-3
cdr3_length: 11
cdr3_aa: AISESGGIGYT

j_call: TRBJ1-2
v_call: TRBV25-1
cdr3_length: 13
cdr3_aa: ASSLASEANYGYT

j_call: TRBJ1-5
v_call: TRBV2
cdr3_length: 11
cdr3_aa: ASSLGQLRPQH

j_call: TRBJ2-2
v_call: TRBV24-1
cdr3_length: 11
cdr3_aa: ATSDTGTGELF

j_call: TRBJ1-1
v_call: TRBV7-9
cdr3_length: 16
cdr3_aa: ASRTRRGLGSENTEAF

j_call: TRBJ1-2
v_call: TRBV3-1
cdr3_length: 13
cdr3_aa: ASSQDQAGTYGYT

j_call: TRBJ2-7
v_call: TRBV7-3
cdr3_length: 12
cdr3_aa: ASSYGRDTGEQY

j_call: TRBJ2-7
v_call: TRBV29-1
cdr3_length: 11
cdr3_aa: SVVSTASYEQY

j_call: TRBJ2-7
v_call: TRBV7-3
cdr3_length: 11
cdr3_aa: ASSLIRGSEQY

j_call: TRBJ1-1
v_call: TRBV7-9
cdr3_length: 11
cdr3_aa: ASREMGLTEAF

j_call: TRBJ2-7
v_call: TRBV4-2
cdr3_length: 14
cdr3_aa: ASSVGTSGSLYEQY

j_call: TRBJ1-5
v_call: TRBV7-6
cdr3_length: 13
cdr3_aa: ASSQGQSSNQPQH

j_call: TRBJ2-3
v_call: TRBV7-8
cdr3_length: 12
cdr3_aa: ASSSLGLTDTQY

j_call: TRBJ1-1
v_call: TRBV10-3
cdr3_length: 16
cdr3_aa: AISEVWGQGPSTLEAF

j_call: TRBJ1-2
v_call: TRBV2
cdr3_length: 9
cdr3_aa: ASMWTYGYT

j_call: TRBJ1-2
v_call: TRBV29-1
cdr3_length: 7
cdr3_aa: SAERGYT

j_call: TRBJ2-7
v_call: TRBV6-6
cdr3_length: 12
cdr3_aa: ASSVGQGTYEQY

j_call: TRBJ1-4
v_call: TRBV12-3/TRBV12-4
cdr3_length: 12
cdr3_aa: ASTAGQYNEKLF

j_call: TRBJ2-5
v_call: TRBV11-2
cdr3_length: 14
cdr3_aa: ASSLLPGQGQETQY

j_call: TRBJ1-5
v_call: TRBV20-1
cdr3_length: 13
cdr3_aa: SASGAKGLHQPQH

j_call: TRBJ1-4
v_call: TRBV19
cdr3_length: 15
cdr3_aa: ASKGWDRGRDGEKLF

j_call: TRBJ1-3
v_call: TRBV29-1
cdr3_length: 11
cdr3_aa: SVLQGSGNTIY

j_call: TRBJ1-1
v_call: TRBV5-6
cdr3_length: 15
cdr3_aa: ASSLRQGARRNTEAF

j_call: TRBJ1-5
v_call: TRBV6-1
cdr3_length: 12
cdr3_aa: ASSLGNQIQPQH

j_call: TRBJ2-7
v_call: TRBV7-9
cdr3_length: 11
cdr3_aa: ASSLRGTYEQY

j_call: TRBJ1-4
v_call: TRBV19
cdr3_length: 14
cdr3_aa: ASSIEGIATNEKLF

j_call: TRBJ1-2
v_call: TRBV7-9
cdr3_length: 13
cdr3_aa: ASSKTGGIHYGYT

j_call: TRBJ1-2
v_call: TRBV12-3/TRBV12-4
cdr3_length: 11
cdr3_aa: ASSPRSPGGYT

j_call: TRBJ2-6
v_call: TRBV15
cdr3_length: 9
cdr3_aa: ATRGANVLT

j_call: TRBJ2-7
v_call: TRBV12-5
cdr3_length: 12
cdr3_aa: ASGTGTGFYEQY

j_call: TRBJ2-3
v_call: TRBV24-1
cdr3_length: 11
cdr3_aa: ATSRGFTDTQY

j_call: TRBJ1-2
v_call: TRBV19
cdr3_length: 11
cdr3_aa: ASRPGAVGGYT

j_call: TRBJ1-2
v_call: TRBV25-1
cdr3_length: 12
cdr3_aa: ASSQGQPGYGYT

j_call: TRBJ2-7
v_call: TRBV9
cdr3_length: 13
cdr3_aa: ASSRGLAGGYEQY

j_call: TRBJ2-7
v_call: TRBV7-9
cdr3_length: 12
cdr3_aa: ASSLGRESGEQY

j_call: TRBJ1-6
v_call: TRBV20-1
cdr3_length: 11
cdr3_aa: SARVRTESPLH

j_call: TRBJ1-1
v_call: TRBV7-9
cdr3_length: 13
cdr3_aa: ASSLEASLNTEAF

j_call: TRBJ2-7
v_call: TRBV7-2
cdr3_length: 14
cdr3_aa: ASSLAGQGRLLEQY

j_call: TRBJ2-5
v_call: TRBV5-1
cdr3_length: 11
cdr3_aa: ASSQLATETQY

j_call: TRBJ2-7
v_call: TRBV12-3/TRBV12-4
cdr3_length: 12
cdr3_aa: ASSHGGGQYEQY

j_call: TRBJ2-5
v_call: TRBV29-1
cdr3_length: 9
cdr3_aa: SVGDGETQY

j_call: TRBJ2-7
v_call: TRBV21-1
cdr3_length: 13
cdr3_aa: ASSRRLAKTYEQY

j_call: TRBJ1-1
v_call: TRBV10-3
cdr3_length: 15
cdr3_aa: AISEGRNSILNTEAF

j_call: TRBJ2-2
v_call: TRBV20-1
cdr3_length: 12
cdr3_aa: SARLAGEDGELF

j_call: TRBJ2-5
v_call: TRBV15
cdr3_length: 14
cdr3_aa: ATRPWRAGGSETQY

j_call: TRBJ2-5
v_call: TRBV7-2
cdr3_length: 15
cdr3_aa: ASSFRYQGQVQETQY

j_call: TRBJ1-1
v_call: TRBV20-1
cdr3_length: 8
cdr3_aa: RVGGTEAF